This T cell receptor (beta chain) was sequenced during a study of PD-1 blockade in classical Hodgkin lymphoma. Brentuximab vedotin exposure varied, and every patient relapsed after autologous stem cell transplantation. Sequenced by immunoSEQ multiplex PCR; TCRdb stores in-frame clones only, minus some. The sample records 90,000 to 100,000 clones, roughly nine tenths being singletons. CDR3 length: 12 residues. Trimming removed 2 bases from V and 8 bases from J, with 9 bases in between. The germline V gene encodes CDR1 ENHRY and CDR2 SYGVKD. The sequence was obtained from a human donor with classical Hodgkin lymphoma. V gene TRBV10-3 combines with J gene TRBJ1-2; the D is unclear. Here the sequenced sample was peripheral blood mononuclear cells (PBMCs), taken before the second cycle of nivolumab. CDR3 protein: CAISEVGKGYTF. Here the CDR3 DNA reads TGTGCCATCAGTGAGGTGGGAAAGGGCTACACCTTC.